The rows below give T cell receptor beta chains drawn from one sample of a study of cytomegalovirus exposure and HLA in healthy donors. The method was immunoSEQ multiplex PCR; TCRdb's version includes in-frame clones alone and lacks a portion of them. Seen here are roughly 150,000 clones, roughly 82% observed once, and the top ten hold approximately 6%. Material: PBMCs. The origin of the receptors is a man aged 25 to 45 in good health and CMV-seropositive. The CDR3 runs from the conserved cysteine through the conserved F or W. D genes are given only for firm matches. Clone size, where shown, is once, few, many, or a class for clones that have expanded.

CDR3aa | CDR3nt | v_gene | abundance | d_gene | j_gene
CASSLDGGGDTQYF | TGCGCCAGCAGCTTGGATGGGGGCGGGGATACGCAGTATTTT | TRBV5-1 | . | . | TRBJ2-3
CASSFPGTGMSSYNEQFF | TGTGCCAGCAGTTTTCCGGGAACAGGGATGAGCTCCTACAATGAGCAGTTCTTC | TRBV28 | . | . | TRBJ2-1
CASIKPGTRRTAQHF | TGTGCCAGCATCAAACCAGGGACACGCCGAACCGCCCAGCATTTT | TRBV28 | . | . | TRBJ1-5
CASSAAGVPYNEQFF | TGCGCCAGCAGCGCAGCGGGAGTCCCCTACAATGAGCAGTTCTTC | TRBV5-1 | . | TRBD2 | TRBJ2-1
CASTFSQGATRTQYF | TGCGCCAGCACCTTCTCGCAGGGGGCAACTAGGACCCAGTACTTC | TRBV5-1 | few | TRBD1 | TRBJ2-5
CASSEKGAAWYQETQYF | TGTGCCAGCAGCGAAAAGGGGGCCGCTTGGTACCAAGAGACCCAGTACTTC | TRBV7-9 | . | TRBD1 | TRBJ2-5
CASSQAPGQGSSYEQYF | TGTGCCAGCAGCCAAGCACCGGGACAGGGGTCCTCCTACGAGCAGTACTTC | TRBV4-2 | . | TRBD1 | TRBJ2-7
CASSQGPGSYEQYF | TGCGCCAGCAGCCAAGGTCCAGGCTCCTACGAGCAGTACTTC | TRBV4-1 | . | . | TRBJ2-7
CASSIGSIQYF | TGTGCCAGTAGTATCGGTAGCATTCAGTACTTC | TRBV19 | . | . | TRBJ2-4
CASTTRVGDTQYF | TGTGCCAGCACCACGAGGGTAGGAGATACGCAGTATTTT | TRBV6-1 | . | . | TRBJ2-3
CATRSAVKEKLFF | TGTGCCACCCGGAGCGCAGTCAAAGAAAAACTGTTTTTT | TRBV28 | . | . | TRBJ1-4
CASSLSLAGQRETQYF | TGCGCCAGCAGCTTATCTCTAGCGGGGCAAAGGGAGACCCAGTACTTC | TRBV5-1 | . | TRBD2 | TRBJ2-5
CASRGTPTGGYTF | TGTGCCAGCAGGGGGACACCCACGGGCGGCTACACCTTC | TRBV28 | . | . | TRBJ1-2
CASSLGDRAGNTIYF | TGCGCCAGCAGCTTGGGGGACAGGGCTGGAAACACCATATATTTT | TRBV5-1 | . | TRBD1 | TRBJ1-3
CASSSGTSGNTIYF | TGTGCCAGTAGCTCCGGGACATCCGGAAACACCATATATTTT | TRBV19 | . | . | TRBJ1-3
CASSEGAENIQYF | TGTGCCAGCAGTGAAGGGGCCGAAAACATTCAGTACTTC | TRBV7-6 | once | . | TRBJ2-4
CASSSGTSALVGDNEQFF | TGCGCCAGCAGCTCCGGGACTAGCGCCCTGGTAGGGGATAATGAGCAGTTCTTC | TRBV5-1 | . | TRBD2 | TRBJ2-1
CASSVVVGDEQYF | TGTGCCAGCAGCGTAGTAGTAGGGGACGAGCAGTACTTC | TRBV9 | . | . | TRBJ2-7
CAIYGGNEQFF | TGCGCCATTTACGGAGGCAATGAGCAGTTCTTC | TRBV10-2 | . | . | TRBJ2-1
CASSRRGGYEQYF | TGTGCCAGCAGCCGCAGGGGCGGTTACGAGCAGTACTTC | TRBV7-9 | once | . | TRBJ2-7
CASSLSVLRGGEQYF | TGTGCCAGCAGTTTATCGGTTTTGAGGGGAGGCGAGCAGTACTTC | TRBV28 | . | . | TRBJ2-7
CASSLYPQGGKSKNSQYF | TGTGCCAGCAGTTTATATCCGCAGGGGGGCAAGTCCAAAAACAGTCAGTACTTC | TRBV27 | . | . | TRBJ2-4
CASSTGTRGYEQYF | TGTGCCAGCAGCACCGGGACTAGAGGGTACGAGCAGTACTTC | TRBV6-5 | . | TRBD2 | TRBJ2-7
CASSPRVQSSYEQYF | TGTGCCAGCTCACCCAGGGTACAAAGCTCCTACGAGCAGTACTTC | TRBV18 | . | . | TRBJ2-7
CASSQGTSGSSTDTQYF | TGCGCCAGCAGCCAAGGGACTAGCGGTTCTAGCACAGATACGCAGTATTTT | TRBV4-1 | . | TRBD2 | TRBJ2-3
CASSLGQGYEQFF | TGTGCCAGCAGCTTGGGACAGGGCTATGAGCAGTTCTTC | TRBV5-8 | . | TRBD1 | TRBJ2-1
CAIYSPTSGSADTQYF | TGTGCCATCTACAGCCCGACTAGCGGGAGCGCAGATACGCAGTATTTT | TRBV10-3 | . | TRBD2 | TRBJ2-3
CASSLVRLSGANVLTF | TGTGCCAGCAGCTTAGTCAGGCTTTCTGGGGCCAACGTCCTGACTTTC | TRBV7-9 | . | . | TRBJ2-6
CASSLGREGLGEAFF | TGTGCCAGCAGCTTAGGCCGCGAGGGCCTTGGTGAAGCTTTCTTT | TRBV13 | . | . | TRBJ1-1
CASSPGTGETQYF | TGTGCCAGCAGCCCAGGGACTGGCGAGACCCAGTACTTC | TRBV5-4 | once | . | TRBJ2-5
CASSASGAPTYEQYF | TGTGCCAGCAGCGCTAGCGGGGCACCAACCTACGAGCAGTACTTC | TRBV9 | . | TRBD2 | TRBJ2-7
CASSLGTGYLAGGTDTQYF | TGTGCCAGCAGTTTAGGGACAGGCTACCTAGCGGGAGGGACAGATACGCAGTATTTT | TRBV28 | . | TRBD2 | TRBJ2-3
CASSLPLGLQGETQYF | TGCGCCAGCAGCTTACCTCTGGGACTGCAGGGAGAGACCCAGTACTTC | TRBV5-1 | . | . | TRBJ2-5
CASSLGDGTLRSGANVLTF | TGCGCCAGCAGCTTGGGGGACGGGACACTCCGCTCTGGGGCCAACGTCCTGACTTTC | TRBV5-1 | . | . | TRBJ2-6
CASSPGTALYGYAF | TGTGCCAGCAGCCCCGGGACAGCACTCTATGGCTACGCCTTC | TRBV6-5 | . | TRBD1 | TRBJ1-2
CASSRTGRIDNEQFF | TGCGCCAGCAGCCGAACAGGGAGAATTGATAATGAGCAGTTCTTC | TRBV5-1 | . | . | TRBJ2-1
CASSSTGGANEKLFF | TGCGCCAGCAGCTCGACAGGGGGAGCTAATGAAAAACTGTTTTTT | TRBV5-1 | . | TRBD1 | TRBJ1-4
CASSSRRARRGGPETQYF | TGTGCCAGCAGCTCGAGGAGGGCACGTCGGGGGGGCCCAGAGACCCAGTACTTC | TRBV7-7 | . | TRBD2 | TRBJ2-5
CASRPGTINNEKLFF | TGTGCCAGCAGACCCGGGACAATCAATAATGAAAAACTGTTTTTT | TRBV7-2 | . | . | TRBJ1-4
CASSSAGPYNSPLHF | TGTGCCAGCAGCTCCGCGGGACCGTATAATTCACCCCTCCACTTT | TRBV7-2 | . | . | TRBJ1-6
CASSQDASSWEQYF | TGCGCCAGCAGCCAAGACGCTAGCTCTTGGGAGCAGTACTTC | TRBV4-3 | . | . | TRBJ2-7
CASSPGLAGMRHEQYF | TGTGCCAGCAGCCCGGGACTAGCGGGAATGAGGCACGAGCAGTACTTC | TRBV5-4 | . | TRBD2 | TRBJ2-7
CASSLVRGLGSYNEQFF | TGTGCCAGCAGCTTAGTGCGGGGCTTGGGCTCCTACAATGAGCAGTTCTTC | TRBV7-8 | . | . | TRBJ2-1
CASSSRTGSSYNEQFF | TGTGCCAGCTCATCTAGGACGGGATCCTCCTACAATGAGCAGTTCTTC | TRBV18 | . | . | TRBJ2-1
CASSLYGLAGVSEQFF | TGTGCCAGCAGCTTATACGGTCTAGCGGGAGTTTCTGAGCAGTTCTTC | TRBV11-3 | . | TRBD2 | TRBJ2-1
CASSQSQGWSRNSPLHF | TGTGCCAGCAGCCAATCACAGGGGTGGTCTAGGAATTCACCCCTCCACTTT | TRBV14 | . | TRBD1 | TRBJ1-6